What follows are 24 T cell receptor beta chains derived from one specimen sequenced in a study of cytomegalovirus exposure and HLA in healthy donors. PCR primers comprised 60 Vbeta and 13 Jbeta primers. Produced via immunoSEQ multiplex PCR; TCRdb's table is partial and in-frame only. The sample has more than 95,000 clones; 75% to 85% are singletons. The sample was PBMCs. Receptor source: a woman in her 50s in good health and CMV-seropositive.

This rearrangement joins TRBV27 to TRBJ1-4; 8 bases line up with TRBD1. The germline V gene has CDR1 MNHEY and CDR2 SMNVEV (reference sequence). V lost 3 bases, J lost 6 bases, and 3 bases stayed unmatched. There are 14 residues in the CDR3. CDR3 region: CASSFRQGYEKLFF. CDR3 coding DNA: TGTGCCAGCAGTTTTCGACAGGGGTATGAAAAACTGTTTTTT. The whole variable domain, filled in from reference TRBV27 and TRBJ1-4, reads EAQVTQNPRYLITVTGKKLTVTCSQNMNHEYMSWYRQDPGLGLRQIYYSMNVEVTDKGDVPEGYKVSRKEKRNFPLILESPSPNQTSLYFCASSFRQGYEKLFFGSGTQLSVL.

The chain has TRBV7-8 and TRBJ1-4; D gene ambiguous. The V gene's germline CDR1 is SGHVS and CDR2 FQNEAQ. V lost 5 bases and J 0 bases, leaving 10 bases between the germline ends. The CDR3 contains 15 residues. This chain's CDR3 is CASSLIGATNEKLFF. DNA for the CDR3: TGTGCCAGCAGCCTGATCGGTGCAACTAATGAAAAACTGTTTTTT. The whole variable domain, remainder taken from reference TRBV7-8 and TRBJ1-4, is GAGVSQSPRYKVAKRGQDVALRCDPISGHVSLFWYQQALGQGPEFLTYFQNEAQLDKSGLPSDRFFAERPEGSVSTLKIQRTQQEDSAVYLCASSLIGATNEKLFFGSGTQLSVL.

V usage is TRBV4-1 and J usage is TRBJ2-3; TRBD1 is a possible D gene (6 bases). The V gene lost 3 bases and the J gene lost 0 bases, with 10 bases spanning the gap. CDR1 and CDR2 (germline): MGHRA, YSYEKL. The CDR3 runs to 15 residues. CDR3 DNA sequence: TGCGCCAGCAGCCAGGGACATTCTAGCACAGATACGCAGTATTTT. Residues: CASSQGHSSTDTQYF.

The chain uses TRBV6-6 and TRBJ2-5, with 7 bases matching TRBD2. The germline gives CDR1 MNHNY, CDR2 SVGAGI (reference sequence). The CDR3 runs 16 residues. V was pared by 2 bases and J by 4 bases, with 10 bases of the junction left unmatched. This CDR3 reads CASSYPGGGEGETQYF. The CDR3 bases are TGTGCCAGCAGTTACCCCGGTGGGGGGGAGGGAGAGACCCAGTACTTC.

The chain recombines TRBV11-2 with TRBJ2-5, with 7 bases that match TRBD2. CDR3 length equals 16 residues. CDR1 and CDR2 (germline): SGHAT, FQNNGV. The trim removed 5 bases at V and 6 bases at J, leaving 15 bases unmatched. For the CDR3, the DNA is TGTGCCAGCAGCAGCGCGGGGGTGGCTAACTTTAAGACCCAGTACTTC. It translates to CASSSAGVANFKTQYF.

This chain joins TRBV5-1 and TRBJ2-5, with TRBD2 matching 16 bases. J was trimmed by 4 bases and V by 4 bases; bases with no gene match: 7. The CDR3 sequence is 17 residues long. Germline values: CDR1 SGHRS, CDR2 YFSETQ. CDR3 sequence reads: CASSQGLAGGPGETQYF. The DNA for the CDR3 is TGCGCCAGCAGCCAGGGACTAGCGGGGGGGCCCGGAGAGACCCAGTACTTC.

The rearrangement uses TRBV6-5 and TRBJ1-5; no definite D call. With 0 bases removed from V and 4 bases from J, the gap between germline ends came to 4 bases. The germline CDR1 and CDR2 sequences are MNHEY and SVGAGI. This CDR3 region has 13 residues. Here the CDR3 DNA reads TGTGCCAGCAGTTACTCGGAGAATCAGCCCCAGCATTTT. It specifies CASSYSENQPQHF.

This chain uses TRBV9 with TRBJ1-2, with 8 bases lining up with TRBD1. V lost 3 bases, J lost 8 bases, and 15 bases stayed unmatched. This CDR3 is 16 amino acids long. CDR1 SGDLS and CDR2 YYNGEE come from the germline V gene. DNA for the CDR3: TGTGCCAGCAGCGACTGGCAGGGGGCGCCGGTTGGGGGCTACACCTTC. Translating it yields CASSDWQGAPVGGYTF.

A single count supports this clone. This chain joins TRBV7-2 and TRBJ2-4; D possibly corresponds to TRBD2 (6 bases). V shed 5 bases and J shed 1 base, with 12 bases lying between them. The CDR3 covers 15 residues. The V gene's germline CDR1 is SGHTA and CDR2 FQGNSA. The CDR3 region is CASSPRGTAKNIQYF. CDR3 coding DNA: TGTGCCAGCAGCCCACGGGGGACGGCCAAAAACATTCAGTACTTC.

The CDR3: CASSAEANSPLHF. CDR3 nucleotide sequence: TGTGCCAGTAGTGCGGAAGCAAATTCACCCCTCCACTTT. This chain joins TRBV19 and TRBJ1-6; no reliable D call. Trimming took off 5 bases at V and 7 bases at J, with 9 bases between the two ends. This CDR3 is built from 13 residues. The germline V gene encodes CDR1 LNHDA and CDR2 SQIVND (reference sequence).

This chain uses TRBV2 with TRBJ2-7; TRBD1 matches 7 bases. CDR3 length equals 12 residues. J gave up 10 bases and V 8 bases, and 11 bases lay outside the gene matches. The germline V gene has CDR1 SNHLY and CDR2 FYNNEI. CDR3: CASGPGQATQYF. Written as DNA, the CDR3 is TGTGCCAGCGGACCTGGACAGGCAACCCAGTACTTC.

This CDR3 reads CASSDKGETDTQYF. CDR3 sequence (DNA): TGTGCCAGCAGTGACAAGGGAGAAACAGATACGCAGTATTTT. This chain uses TRBV6-4 with TRBJ2-3; D might be TRBD2 (5 bases). Germline CDR1 MRHNA, CDR2 SNTAGT. Trimming shortened V by 2 bases and J by 3 bases, and 9 bases separated the two germline ends. The CDR3 length is 14 residues.

The rearrangement links TRBV2 to TRBJ1-2; TRBD1 might be the D (6 bases). Per germline, CDR1 SNHLY and CDR2 FYNNEI. Deletions cut 7 bases from V and 4 bases from J, with 16 bases between. The length of the CDR3 is 14 residues. Written as DNA, the CDR3 is TGTGCCAGCATAGGACAGTCTCCGTCCTATGGCTACACCTTC. The encoded protein is CASIGQSPSYGYTF.

The CDR3 spells CASSTRMAGGTNTQYF. The CDR3 DNA is TGTGCCAGCAGCACGAGGATGGCGGGGGGGACGAATACGCAGTATTTT. The chain combines TRBV11-3 with TRBJ2-3; 9 nucleotides line up with TRBD2. CDR3 length equals 16 residues. J gave up 7 bases and V 5 bases, and 13 bases lay outside the gene matches. Germline CDR1 reads SGHNT; CDR2 reads YENEEA.

The chain couples TRBV5-6 to TRBJ2-2, with 7 bases identical to TRBD1. The CDR3 loop spans 13 amino acids. Germline CDR1 and CDR2: SGHDT and YYEEEE. The V gene end was trimmed by 3 bases and the J gene end by 6 bases; junction bases not matched to a gene: 2. CDR3 DNA sequence: TGTGCCAGCAGCTCAACAGGGGCCGGGGAGCTGTTTTTT. It encodes CASSSTGAGELFF.

The chain recombines TRBV30 with TRBJ1-3, with D unclear. Trimming shortened V by 4 bases and J by 3 bases, and 13 bases separated the two germline ends. The CDR3 is 14 amino acids. Germline values: CDR1 GTSNPN, CDR2 SVGIG (reference sequence). CDR3 nucleotides: TGTGCCTGGAAAAACAAGGGAGGTGGAAACACCATATATTTT. Protein product: CAWKNKGGGNTIYF.

This clone was counted once. The V gene is TRBV5-1, the J gene TRBJ2-1; D remains unclear. Germline CDR1 and CDR2: SGHRS and YFSETQ. The V end lost 4 bases, the J end lost 12 bases, and 14 bases lay between the germline ends. This CDR3 region has 12 residues. The CDR3, as DNA: TGCGCCAGCAGCACAGCTCAGTCTTGGCAGTTCTTC. Protein: CASSTAQSWQFF. The whole variable domain, remainder taken from reference TRBV5-1 and TRBJ2-1, is KAGVTQTPRYLIKTRGQQVTLSCSPISGHRSVSWYQQTPGQGLQFLFEYFSETQRNKGNFPGRFSGRQFSNSRSEMNVSTLELGDSALYLCASSTAQSWQFFGPGTRLTVL.

The chain recombines TRBV5-1 with TRBJ1-6, with 8 bases matching TRBD1. Germline V gives CDR1 SGHRS, CDR2 YFSETQ. The CDR3 runs 14 residues. V trimming: 2 bases; J trimming: 10 bases; junction bases outside the gene matches: 5. The CDR3, as DNA: TGCGCCAGCAGCTTCGGGACAGGCAACTCACCCCTCCACTTT. Its translation: CASSFGTGNSPLHF.

This CDR3 reads CAWRRWGQGGEGYTF. CDR3 DNA sequence: TGTGCCTGGCGCCGGTGGGGACAGGGCGGGGAAGGCTACACCTTC. V usage is TRBV30 and J usage is TRBJ1-2, with 9 bases lining up with TRBD1. CDR1 GTSNPN and CDR2 SVGIG come from the germline V gene (reference sequence). The CDR3 spans 15 residues. Unmatched junction bases numbered 15, after V lost 5 bases and J lost 8 bases.

The rearrangement joins TRBV6-5 to TRBJ1-2; D is ambiguous. V was clipped by 5 bases and J by 6 bases, with 10 bases between them. Germline loops: CDR1 MNHEY, CDR2 SVGAGI. The CDR3 is 12 residues long. The CDR3 loop is CASSPRQDGYTF. As DNA, the CDR3 is TGTGCCAGCAGTCCTCGGCAGGATGGCTACACCTTC.

This clone has more than one count but fewer than ten. The chain is built from TRBV6-1 and TRBJ1-1, with TRBD1 identical over 8 bases. Germline values: CDR1 MNHNS, CDR2 SASEGT. The CDR3 covers 14 residues. V was clipped by 5 bases and J by 5 bases; unmatched bases: 7. The CDR3 protein is CASSTGQGNTEAFF. CDR3 DNA sequence: TGTGCCAGCAGTACCGGACAGGGAAATACTGAAGCTTTCTTT.

V gene TRBV29-1 combines with J gene TRBJ2-1; 16 bases are a match to TRBD2. The CDR3 loop spans 16 amino acids. CDR1 is SQVTM, CDR2 ANQGSEA, per germline. V was clipped by 2 bases and J by 9 bases; unmatched bases: 7. CDR3 bases: TGCAGCGTTGAAAAACCGGGACTAGCGGGAGGGGGTGAGCAGTTCTTC. Protein sequence: CSVEKPGLAGGGEQFF.

Notes on this clone: This CDR3 is also generated by other DNA sequences in the sample. The chain uses TRBV19 and TRBJ2-7, with 10 nucleotides matching TRBD1. CDR3 length: 14 amino acids. Germline values: CDR1 LNHDA, CDR2 SQIVND (reference sequence). V was clipped by 5 bases and J by 0 bases; unmatched bases: 1. The CDR3 nucleotides read TGTGCCAGTAGTCGGACAGGGGGCTCCTACGAGCAGTACTTC. Its protein is CASSRTGGSYEQYF.

The chain links TRBV28 to TRBJ1-5; 7 bases are shared with TRBD1. CDR1 is MDHEN, CDR2 SYDVKM, per germline. The CDR3 contains 15 residues. J was trimmed by 2 bases and V by 3 bases; bases with no gene match: 4. The CDR3 DNA follows: TGTGCCAGCAGTTTGGACAGGTTGGGCAATCAGCCCCAGCATTTT. Translating gives CASSLDRLGNQPQHF.